This T cell receptor (beta chain) was sequenced during a study of T cell repertoires in cytomegalovirus infection. In the study overall: Indicated by public TCR beta signatures were CMV infection and matching HLA type. Findings of the study overall: Carriage of CMV together with the relevant HLA was identifiable through cumulative public TCR beta family frequency. Within the response measured ex vivo, HLA-C-restricted CMV-specific TCR beta clonotypes were dominant.

TCRdb re-called the reads with MiXCR, one entry per CDR3 protein. The table shows some 940,000 distinct CDR3 sequences, with 31% occurring only once. This clonotype was recorded a few times. The antigen is unknown. V lost 6 bases to trimming and J lost 2 bases, with 12 bases between them. The CDR3 loop spans 14 amino acids. Germline V gene sequence: CDR1 SGHVT, CDR2 SQSDAQ. This specimen consisted of cultured CD8+ T cells from PBMCs, obtained from culture after CMV antigen stimulation. The sequence derives from a human donor in good health (CMV status not recorded). Some clones in this sample may be carry-over from other donors' samples. The chain recombines TRBV7-4 with TRBJ2-3; no clear D gene. The CDR3 nucleotides read TGTGCCAGCAGTCCAAGTGGGCACACAGATACGCAGTATTTT. Translation: CASSPSGHTDTQYF.